The clone carrying this T cell receptor (beta chain) was seen a handful of times. Its antigen is still unknown. This sample was taken from a study of Ad26.COV2.S vaccination and SARS-CoV-2 variants. For the study at large: The trial was COV1001 and the donor's arm was Ad26.COV2.S. Doses of Ad26.COV2.S were injected into muscle once or twice, 56 days apart. Study observations and caveats: The TCR-based breadth and depth measures might underestimate overall T cell responses.

Libraries were prepared by immunoSEQ multiplex PCR; TCRdb keeps only in-frame clonotypes and omits some of them. This sample yields a few hundred thousand clones, of which 88% are seen a single time; around 3.6% belongs to the top ten. Germline V lookup: CDR1 SGHNT, CDR2 YYREEE (reference sequence). This CDR3 has 16 residues. The V gene end was trimmed by 4 bases and the J gene end by 7 bases; junction bases not matched to a gene: 10. This sample's treatment: about 20 received Ad26.COV2.S at low or high dose, single or two shots; roughly five received placebo; per-sample allocation not given. On day 63 after the first injection, vaccine and placebo recipients gave samples. The vaccine delivered Wuhan-strain SARS-CoV-2 spike through an Ad26 vector.

The sequence was collected from a person between 18 and 59 years old who received the Ad26.COV2.S COVID-19 vaccine or a placebo. The chain uses TRBV5-4 and TRBJ1-6; 8 bases map to TRBD1. Sequencing used peripheral blood, obtained in a trial of Ad26.COV2.S vaccine versus placebo. CDR3 sequence: CASSPRTGTKNSPLHF. DNA for the CDR3: TGTGCCAGCAGCCCCCGGACAGGGACGAAAAATTCACCCCTCCACTTT.